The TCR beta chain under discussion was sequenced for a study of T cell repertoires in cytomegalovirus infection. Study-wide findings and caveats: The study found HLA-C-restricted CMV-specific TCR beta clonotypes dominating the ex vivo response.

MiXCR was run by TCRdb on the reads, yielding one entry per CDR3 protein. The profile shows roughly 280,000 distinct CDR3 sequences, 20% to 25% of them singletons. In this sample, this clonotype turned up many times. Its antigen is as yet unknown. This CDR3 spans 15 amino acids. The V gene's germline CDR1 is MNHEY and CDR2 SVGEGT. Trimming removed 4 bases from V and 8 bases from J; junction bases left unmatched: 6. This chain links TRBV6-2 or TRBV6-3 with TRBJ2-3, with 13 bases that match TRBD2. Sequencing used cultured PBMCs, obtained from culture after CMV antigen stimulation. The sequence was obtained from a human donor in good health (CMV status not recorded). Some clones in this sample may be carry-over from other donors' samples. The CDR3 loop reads CASSSTLAGGPTQYF. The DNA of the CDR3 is TGTGCCAGCAGTTCCACACTAGCGGGAGGGCCTACGCAGTATTTT.